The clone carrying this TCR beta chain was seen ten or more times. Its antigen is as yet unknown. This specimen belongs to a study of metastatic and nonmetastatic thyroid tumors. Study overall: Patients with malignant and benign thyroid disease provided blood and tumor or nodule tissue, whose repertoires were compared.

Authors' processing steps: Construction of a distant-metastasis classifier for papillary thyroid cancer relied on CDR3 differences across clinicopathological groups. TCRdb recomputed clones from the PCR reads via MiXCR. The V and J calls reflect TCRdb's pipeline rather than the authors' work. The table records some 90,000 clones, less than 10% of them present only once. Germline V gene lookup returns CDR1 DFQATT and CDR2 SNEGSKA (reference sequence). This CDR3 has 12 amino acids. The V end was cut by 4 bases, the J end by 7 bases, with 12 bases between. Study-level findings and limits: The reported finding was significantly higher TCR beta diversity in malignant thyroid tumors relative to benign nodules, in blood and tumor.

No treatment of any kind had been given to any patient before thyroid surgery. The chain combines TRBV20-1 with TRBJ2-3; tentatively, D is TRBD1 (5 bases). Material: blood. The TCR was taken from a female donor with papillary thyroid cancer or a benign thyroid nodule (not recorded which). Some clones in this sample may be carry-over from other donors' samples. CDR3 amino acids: CSAKVDSYTQYF. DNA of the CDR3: TGCAGTGCTAAAGTTGACAGCTATACGCAGTATTTT.